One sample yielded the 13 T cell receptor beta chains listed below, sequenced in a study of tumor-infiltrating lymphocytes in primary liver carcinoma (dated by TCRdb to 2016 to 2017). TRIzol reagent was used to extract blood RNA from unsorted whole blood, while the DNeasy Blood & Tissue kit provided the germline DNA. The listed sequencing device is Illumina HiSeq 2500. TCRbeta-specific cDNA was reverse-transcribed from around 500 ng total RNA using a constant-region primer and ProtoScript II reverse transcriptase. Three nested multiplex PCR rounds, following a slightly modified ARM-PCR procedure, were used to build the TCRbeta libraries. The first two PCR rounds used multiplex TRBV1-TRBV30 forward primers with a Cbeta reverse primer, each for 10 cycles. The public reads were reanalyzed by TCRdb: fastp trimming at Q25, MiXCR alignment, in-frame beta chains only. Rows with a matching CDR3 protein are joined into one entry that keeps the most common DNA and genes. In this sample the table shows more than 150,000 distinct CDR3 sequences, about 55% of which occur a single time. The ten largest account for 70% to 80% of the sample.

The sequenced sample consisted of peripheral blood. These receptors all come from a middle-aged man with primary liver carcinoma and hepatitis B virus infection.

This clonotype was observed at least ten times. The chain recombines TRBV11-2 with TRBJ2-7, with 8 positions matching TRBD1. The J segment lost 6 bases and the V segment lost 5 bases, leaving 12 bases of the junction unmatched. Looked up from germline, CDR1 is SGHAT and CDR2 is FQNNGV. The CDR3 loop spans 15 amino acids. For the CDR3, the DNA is TGTGCCAGCAGCCCCGGGACGGGACAGGCAGTCGAGCAGTACTTC. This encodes CASSPGTGQAVEQYF.

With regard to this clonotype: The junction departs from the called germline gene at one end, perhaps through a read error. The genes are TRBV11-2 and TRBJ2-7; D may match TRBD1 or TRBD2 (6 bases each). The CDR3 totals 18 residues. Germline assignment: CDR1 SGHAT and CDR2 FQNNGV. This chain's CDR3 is CASSPNLRGATHLDEHYF. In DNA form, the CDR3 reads TGTGCCAGCAGCCCCAACCTTAGGGGGGCCACCCATTTGGACGAGCACTACTTC.

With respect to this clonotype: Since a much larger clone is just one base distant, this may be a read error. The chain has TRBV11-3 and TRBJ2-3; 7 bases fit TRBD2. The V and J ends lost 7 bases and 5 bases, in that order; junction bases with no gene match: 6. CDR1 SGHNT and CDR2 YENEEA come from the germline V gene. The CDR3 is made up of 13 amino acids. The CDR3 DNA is TGTGCCAGCAATCCACCGGGGGGAGATACGCAGTATTTT. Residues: CASNPPGGDTQYF.

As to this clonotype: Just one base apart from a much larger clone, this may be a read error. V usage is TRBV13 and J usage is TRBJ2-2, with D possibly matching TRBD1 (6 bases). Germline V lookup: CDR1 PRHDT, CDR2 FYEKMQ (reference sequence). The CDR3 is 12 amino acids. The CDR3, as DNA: TGTTCCAGCAGGGGTAACACCGGGGAGCTGTTTTTT. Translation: CSSRGNTGELFF.

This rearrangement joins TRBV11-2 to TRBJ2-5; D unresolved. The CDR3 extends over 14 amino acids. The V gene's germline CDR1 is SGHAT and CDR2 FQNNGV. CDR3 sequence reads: CDSSPGPDQETQYF. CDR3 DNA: TGTGATAGCAGCCCCGGACCAGACCAAGAGACCCAGTACTTC. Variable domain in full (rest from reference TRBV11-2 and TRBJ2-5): EAGVAQSPRYKIIEKRQSVAFWCNPISGHATLYWYQQILGQGPKLLIQFQNNGVVDDSQLPKDRFSAERLKGVDSTLKIQPAKLEDSAVYLCDSSPGPDQETQYFGPGTRLLVL.

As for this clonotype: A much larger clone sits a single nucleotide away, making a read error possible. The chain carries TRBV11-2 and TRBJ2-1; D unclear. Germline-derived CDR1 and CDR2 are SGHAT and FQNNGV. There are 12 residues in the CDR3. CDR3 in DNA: TGTGCCGGCAGCTTAGTCCACAATGAGCAGTTCTTC. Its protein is CAGSLVHNEQFF.

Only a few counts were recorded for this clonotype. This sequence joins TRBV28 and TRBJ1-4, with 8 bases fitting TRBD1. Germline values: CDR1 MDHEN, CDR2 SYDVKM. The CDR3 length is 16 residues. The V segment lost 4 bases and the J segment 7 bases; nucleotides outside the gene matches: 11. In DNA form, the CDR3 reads TGTGCCAGCAGTTCATCTACGACAGGGGTGGGTGAAAAACTGTTTTTT. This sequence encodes CASSSSTTGVGEKLFF.

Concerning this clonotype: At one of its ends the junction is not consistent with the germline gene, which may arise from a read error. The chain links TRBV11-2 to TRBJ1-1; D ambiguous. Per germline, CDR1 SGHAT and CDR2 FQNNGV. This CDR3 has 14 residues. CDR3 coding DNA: TGTGCCTGCAGTTATTTCGGGCTGGAGACTGAAGCTCTCTTT. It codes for CACSYFGLETEALF.

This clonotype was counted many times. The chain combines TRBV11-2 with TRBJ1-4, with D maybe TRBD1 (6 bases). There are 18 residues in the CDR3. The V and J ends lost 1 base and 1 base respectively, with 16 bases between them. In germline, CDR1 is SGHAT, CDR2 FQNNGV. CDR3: CASSLGQAEGRTNEKLFF. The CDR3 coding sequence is TGTGCCAGCAGCTTAGGACAGGCGGAGGGGAGAACTAATGAAAAACTGTTTTTT.

The CDR3 spells CASSSGQDCGYTF. DNA for the CDR3: TGTGCCAGCAGCAGTGGGCAAGATTGTGGCTACACCTTC. The chain carries TRBV11-2 and TRBJ1-2; D gene ambiguous. From germline, CDR1 is SGHAT and CDR2 FQNNGV. V lost 5 bases to trimming and J lost 7 bases, with 14 bases between them. The CDR3 consists of 13 residues.

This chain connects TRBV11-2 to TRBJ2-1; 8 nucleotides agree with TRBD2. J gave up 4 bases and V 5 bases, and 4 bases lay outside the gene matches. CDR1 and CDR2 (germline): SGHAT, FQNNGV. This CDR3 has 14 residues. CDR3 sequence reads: CASSPGGHYNEQFF. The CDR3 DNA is TGTGCCAGCAGCCCGGGAGGGCATTACAATGAGCAGTTCTTC.

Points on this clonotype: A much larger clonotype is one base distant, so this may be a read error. CDR3 nucleotide sequence: TGTGCCAGCAGTTTAATATTAGGGTCCAACCAGCCCCAGCATTTT. It is translated as CASSLILGSNQPQHF. This chain connects TRBV12-3 or TRBV12-4 to TRBJ1-5; no firm D call. The CDR3 length is 15 residues. The ends were cut back, 2 bases at V and 7 bases at J, with 15 bases in the middle.

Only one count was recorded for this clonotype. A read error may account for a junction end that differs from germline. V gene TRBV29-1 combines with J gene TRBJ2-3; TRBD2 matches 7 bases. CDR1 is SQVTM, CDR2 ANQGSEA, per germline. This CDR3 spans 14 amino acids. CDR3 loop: CSGGLVRGTHTQYF. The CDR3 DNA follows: TGCAGTGGAGGACTAGTACGAGGCACACATACGCAGTATTTT.